Included here is one T cell receptor beta chain sequence, with context. What antigen it recognizes has not been identified. Base qualities are not recorded, but no much larger clone differs from it by a single base. This sample is part of a study of shared T cell receptors in the human thymus (dated by TCRdb to about 2021). With respect to the entire study: The study examined how self-reactive, shared T-cell receptor alpha chains are generated in the human thymus.

Its CDR3 holds 13 amino acids, cysteine through phenylalanine. Only the CDR3 DNA is retained, 39 bases long and in frame from the first base. Reading the germline V gene (reference sequence) gives CDR1 MNHEY and CDR2 SMNVEV. Trimming takes 3 bases from V and 0 bases from J, and the germline ends sit 6 bases apart. Libraries were prepared through the immunoSEQ multiplex PCR assay. Drawn from immuneACCESS, this table holds only the in-frame rearrangements with V and J called that TCRdb kept. Clones are partly lost; checked studies trace under half to an unresolved V gene and leave the rest unexplained. This sample has about 660,000 clones in its table, and approximately 88% of those were observed once. Clones ranked in the top ten supply approximately 0.011% of the sample. These data were also reused for a study on human thymus T cells. From that second study: In Finland, the donors were immunologically healthy infants who were having open corrective cardiac surgery for congenital heart defects. Thymus tissue was obtained as surgical resects removed during corrective cardiac surgery. Usage of V and J gene segments appeared to be biased in both the thymic and the peripheral blood repertoires. According to the related research, thymic TCR repertoires were highly overlapping among unrelated individuals. The study described the TCR alpha and beta repertoires in roughly 8 infant thymus samples and a handful of matching peripheral blood samples. The cohort included about 6 male and a couple of female infants, with donor ages spanning 7 to 244 days. Thymocytes were freed from the tissue by mechanical means and kept at -70 degrees C as pellets of roughly 9-33 million cells. A QIAsymphony instrument was used to extract genomic DNA from frozen cell pellets. Using the immunoSEQ multiplex PCR assay, the TCRB and TCRAD loci were amplified from a standardized quantity of quality-controlled genomic DNA. The amplicons spanned the V(D)J region and were long enough to cover the CDR3 and allow V and J genes to be identified. The commercial immunoSEQ service was used to sequence amplicons on an Illumina platform. Primer bias and sequencing errors were corrected as previously described, and TCRAD and TCRB were defined on the basis of the IMGT database. The repertoires were analysed using immunoSEQ Analyzer 3.0 and VDJTools for basic statistics, V/J segment usage, diversity estimates, rarefaction and pairwise overlap. Diversity was estimated using the Chao1, ChaoE, Efron-Thisted, Shannon and inverse Simpson indices, and was also estimated on datasets down-sampled to the size of the smallest sample. Repertoire overlap used strict matching of CDR3 nucleotide sequence, V gene and J gene, with Jaccard-based multidimensional scaling clustering. On average, thymus samples yielded around 850,000 unique TCRB clonotypes, whereas blood samples yielded some 80,000.

The sequencing input was thymocytes. The source is a boy in the first two years of life with a congenital heart defect. Donor details come from another sample of the same person, matched by shared clones. Here the chain combines TRBV27 and TRBJ2-7, with no confident D gene call. The sequenced DNA: TGTGCCAGCAGTTTGGGCTACTCCTACGAGCAGTACTTC. This codes for CASSLGYSYEQYF.